The clone carrying this T cell receptor beta chain appeared a single time. What it binds is not known. Carrying unique molecular identifiers, the cDNA also gained a universal primer site through template switching. TCRdb reprocessed the 5' RACE reads with MiXCR, giving one entry per CDR3 protein. The table has 1.5 million to 2 million distinct CDR3 sequences, roughly 35% seen once; the top ten hold around 0.25%. The data stem from a study of identical twins. This CDR3 has 14 residues. Trimming at V came to 6 bases and at J to 0 bases, leaving 4 bases not matched to a gene. Germline V gives CDR1 DFQATT, CDR2 SNEGSKA (reference sequence). Study conclusions and caveats: While abundant cord blood beta clonotypes carried fewer insertions, memory repertoires showed no such pattern. Compared with unrelated sharing, twin-shared out-of-frame alpha sequences had more low-probability sequences. Invariant MAIT and iNKT cells could partly confound zero-insertion analyses.

V usage is TRBV20-1 and J usage is TRBJ2-3, with TRBD1 identical over 9 bases. The specimen was cord blood. The TCR was taken from a newborn girl in good health. This chain's CDR3 is CSAGDRASTDTQYF. The CDR3 nucleotides read TGCAGTGCGGGGGACAGGGCAAGCACAGATACGCAGTATTTT.